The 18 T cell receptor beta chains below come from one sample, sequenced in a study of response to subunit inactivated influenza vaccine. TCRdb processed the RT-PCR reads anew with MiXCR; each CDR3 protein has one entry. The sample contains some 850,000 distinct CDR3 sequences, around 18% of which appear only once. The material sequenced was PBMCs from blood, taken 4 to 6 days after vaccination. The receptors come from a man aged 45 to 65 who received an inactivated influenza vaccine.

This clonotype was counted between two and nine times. CDR3 nucleotide sequence: TGTGCCAGCTCACCGCTCACTGGGGCCAACGTCCTGACTTTC. Amino acid sequence: CASSPLTGANVLTF. The chain carries TRBV18 and TRBJ2-6; no definite D call. The CDR3 loop spans 14 amino acids. V shed 3 bases and J shed 2 bases, with 5 bases lying between them. Per the germline V gene, CDR1 is KGHSH and CDR2 is LQKENI.

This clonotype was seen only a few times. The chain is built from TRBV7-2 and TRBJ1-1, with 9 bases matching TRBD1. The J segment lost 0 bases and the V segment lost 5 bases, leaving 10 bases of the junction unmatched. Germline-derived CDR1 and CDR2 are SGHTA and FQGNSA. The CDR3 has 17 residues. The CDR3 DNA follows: TGTGCCAGCAGCACGCGGACAGGGGCGCCCATGAACACTGAAGCTTTCTTT. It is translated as CASSTRTGAPMNTEAFF. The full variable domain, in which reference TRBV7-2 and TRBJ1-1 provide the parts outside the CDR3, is GAGVSQSPSNKVTEKGKDVELRCDPISGHTALYWYRQSLGQGLEFLIYFQGNSAPDKSGLPSDRFSAERTGGSVSTLTIQRTQQEDSAVYLCASSTRTGAPMNTEAFFGQGTRLTVV.

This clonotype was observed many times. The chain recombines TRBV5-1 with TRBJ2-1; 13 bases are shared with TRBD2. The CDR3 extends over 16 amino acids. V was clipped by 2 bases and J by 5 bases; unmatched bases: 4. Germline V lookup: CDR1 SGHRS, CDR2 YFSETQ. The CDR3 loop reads CASSLGLAGAHNEQFF. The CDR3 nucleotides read TGCGCCAGCAGCTTAGGACTAGCGGGAGCCCACAATGAGCAGTTCTTC. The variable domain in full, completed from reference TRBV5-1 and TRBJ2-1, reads KAGVTQTPRYLIKTRGQQVTLSCSPISGHRSVSWYQQTPGQGLQFLFEYFSETQRNKGNFPGRFSGRQFSNSRSEMNVSTLELGDSALYLCASSLGLAGAHNEQFFGPGTRLTVL.

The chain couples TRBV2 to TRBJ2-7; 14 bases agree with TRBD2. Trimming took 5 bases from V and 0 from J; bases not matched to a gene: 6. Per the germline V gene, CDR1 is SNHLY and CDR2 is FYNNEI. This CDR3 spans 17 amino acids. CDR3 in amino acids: CASSLGTSGRFSYEQYF. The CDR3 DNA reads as TGTGCCAGCAGTCTCGGGACTAGCGGGAGATTCTCCTACGAGCAGTACTTC.

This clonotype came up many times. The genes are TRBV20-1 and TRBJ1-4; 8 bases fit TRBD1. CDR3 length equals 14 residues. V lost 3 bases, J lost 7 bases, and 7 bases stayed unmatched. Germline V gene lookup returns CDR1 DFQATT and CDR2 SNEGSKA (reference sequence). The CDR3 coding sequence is TGCAGTGCTAGCGTCGACAGGGGCGCTGAAAAACTGTTTTTT. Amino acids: CSASVDRGAEKLFF.

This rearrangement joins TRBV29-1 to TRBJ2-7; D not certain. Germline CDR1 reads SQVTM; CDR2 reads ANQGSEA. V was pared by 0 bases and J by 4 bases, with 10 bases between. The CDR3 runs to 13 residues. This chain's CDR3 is CSVEDLVGYEQYF. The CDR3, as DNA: TGCAGCGTTGAAGATCTGGTGGGGTACGAGCAGTACTTC.

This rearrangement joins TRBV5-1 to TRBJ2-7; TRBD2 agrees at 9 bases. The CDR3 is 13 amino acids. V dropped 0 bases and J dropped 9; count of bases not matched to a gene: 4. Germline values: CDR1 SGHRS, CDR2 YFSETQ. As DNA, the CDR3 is TGCGCCAGCAGCTTGGTTCTAGCGGGGCTGCAGTACTTC. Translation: CASSLVLAGLQYF.

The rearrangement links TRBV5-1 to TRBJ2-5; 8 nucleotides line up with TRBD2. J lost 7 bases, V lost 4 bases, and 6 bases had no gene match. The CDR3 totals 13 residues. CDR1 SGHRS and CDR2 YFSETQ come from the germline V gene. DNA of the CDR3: TGCGCCAGCAGCCCCGCGGGGGGCGTGACCCAGTACTTC. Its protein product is CASSPAGGVTQYF.

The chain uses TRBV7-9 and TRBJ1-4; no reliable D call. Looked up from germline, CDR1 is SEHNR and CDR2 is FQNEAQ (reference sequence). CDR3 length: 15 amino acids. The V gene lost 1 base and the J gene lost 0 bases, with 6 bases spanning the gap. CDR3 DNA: TGTGCCAGCAGCTTAGGGCCATCAACTAATGAAAAACTGTTTTTT. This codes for CASSLGPSTNEKLFF.

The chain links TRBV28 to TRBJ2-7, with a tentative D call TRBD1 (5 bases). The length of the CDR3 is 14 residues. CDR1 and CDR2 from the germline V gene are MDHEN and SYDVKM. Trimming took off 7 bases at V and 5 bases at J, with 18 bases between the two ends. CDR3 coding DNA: TGTGCCAGCAAGTCGGCAGGGCTCTACAACGAGCAGTACTTC. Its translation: CASKSAGLYNEQYF.

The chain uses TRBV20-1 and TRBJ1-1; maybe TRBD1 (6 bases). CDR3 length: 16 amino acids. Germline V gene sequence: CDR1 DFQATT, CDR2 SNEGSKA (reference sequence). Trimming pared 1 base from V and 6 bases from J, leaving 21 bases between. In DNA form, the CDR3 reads TGCAGTGCTAGAGCTGGGCAAAGGGGGGGATGGTCTGAAGCTTTCTTT. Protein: CSARAGQRGGWSEAFF.

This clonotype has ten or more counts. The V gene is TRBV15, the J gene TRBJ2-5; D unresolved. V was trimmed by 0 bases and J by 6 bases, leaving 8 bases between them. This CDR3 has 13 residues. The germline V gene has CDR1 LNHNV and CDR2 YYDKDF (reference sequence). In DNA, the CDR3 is TGTGCCACCAGCAGAGACCAACTTCAGACCCAGTACTTC. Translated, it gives CATSRDQLQTQYF.

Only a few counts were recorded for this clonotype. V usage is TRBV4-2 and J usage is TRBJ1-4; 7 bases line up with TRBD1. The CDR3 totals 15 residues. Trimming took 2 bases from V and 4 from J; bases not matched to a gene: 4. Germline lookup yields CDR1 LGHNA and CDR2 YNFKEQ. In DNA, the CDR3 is TGTGCCAGCAGCCAAAAACAGGGGATTAATGAAAAACTGTTTTTT. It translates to CASSQKQGINEKLFF.

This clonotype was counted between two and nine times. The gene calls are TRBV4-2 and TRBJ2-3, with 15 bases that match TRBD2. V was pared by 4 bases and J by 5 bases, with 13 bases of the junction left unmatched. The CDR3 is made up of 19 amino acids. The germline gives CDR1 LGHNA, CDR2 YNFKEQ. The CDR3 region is CASSPIEGLAGGRKDTQYF. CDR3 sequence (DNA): TGTGCCAGCAGCCCGATCGAAGGACTAGCGGGGGGGCGAAAAGATACGCAGTATTTT.

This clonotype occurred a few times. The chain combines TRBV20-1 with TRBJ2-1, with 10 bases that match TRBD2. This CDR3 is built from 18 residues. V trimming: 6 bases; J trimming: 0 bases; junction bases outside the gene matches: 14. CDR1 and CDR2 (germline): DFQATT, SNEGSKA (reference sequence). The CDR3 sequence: CSAPWGLAPDSSYNEQFF. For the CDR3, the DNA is TGCAGTGCCCCCTGGGGACTAGCGCCCGATAGCTCCTACAATGAGCAGTTCTTC.

The CDR3 loop reads CASSVAVGRGTDTQYF. The CDR3, as DNA: TGTGCCAGCAGCGTAGCGGTCGGGAGAGGCACAGATACGCAGTATTTT. The V gene is TRBV9, the J gene TRBJ2-3; a possible D gene is TRBD2 (6 bases). V gave up 0 bases and J gave up 1 base, with 12 bases separating them. Germline lookup yields CDR1 SGDLS and CDR2 YYNGEE. The CDR3 is 16 residues long.

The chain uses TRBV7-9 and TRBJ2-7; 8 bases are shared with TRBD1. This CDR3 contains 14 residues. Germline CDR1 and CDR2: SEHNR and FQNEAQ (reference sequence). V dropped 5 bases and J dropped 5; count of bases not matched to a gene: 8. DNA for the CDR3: TGTGCCAGCAGCCAAGTTGGACAGGGACACGAGCAGTACTTC. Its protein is CASSQVGQGHEQYF.

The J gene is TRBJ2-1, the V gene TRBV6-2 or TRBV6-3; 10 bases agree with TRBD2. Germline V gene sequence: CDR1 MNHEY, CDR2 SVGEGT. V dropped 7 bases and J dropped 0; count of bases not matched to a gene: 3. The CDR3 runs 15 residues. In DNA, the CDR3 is TGTGCCAGCACTAGCGGGGGAGGCTCCTACAATGAGCAGTTCTTC. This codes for CASTSGGGSYNEQFF.